The table lists the clone carrying this TCR beta chain with a few counts. This entry is derived from a study of Graves' ophthalmopathy and Graves' hyperthyroidism. Clinicians made diagnoses from clinical symptoms, serum thyroxine, TRAb, thyroid ultrasound and orbital computed tomography. The authors isolated PBMCs from about 10 ml of fresh peripheral blood. Amplification of the TCR beta CDR3 regions used RNA transcripts (as template). First-round RT-PCR employed HTBI primers, with a second-round multiplex PCR after it. Each CDR3 protein gets one entry after TCRdb re-called the multiplex PCR reads with MiXCR. In the table there are 600,000 to 700,000 distinct CDR3 sequences, roughly two fifths of which are singletons. V gave up 7 bases and J gave up 2 bases, with 20 bases separating them. CDR3 length: 16 amino acids. The germline V gene has CDR1 KGHDR and CDR2 SFDVKD.

The sequencing sample was made of peripheral blood. The chain carries TRBV24-1 and TRBJ2-7; weak D call: TRBD1 (5 bases). The TCR comes from an adult man with Graves' ophthalmopathy. CDR3 nucleotide sequence: TGTGCCACCAGGAGGCGCCCGAACAGGCCACCCTACGAGCAGTACTTC. Residues: CATRRRPNRPPYEQYF.